Below, one TCR beta chain is given with its context. The data are from a study of T-cell memory formation after mild COVID-19. TCRdb re-derived calls from the 5' RACE reads in MiXCR, one entry per CDR3 protein. Of roughly 240,000 distinct CDR3 sequences in the sample, 15% to 17% were seen once. The receptor's source is an adult woman who had mild COVID-19 (a few samples of this study predate the infection). Cell type and time point are not known. Specimen: PBMCs or a T cell subset sorted from them (not recorded which).

CDR3 nucleotides: TGTGCCAGCAGCGTAGGAGACAGGGCCTACGAGCAGTACTTC. Protein: CASSVGDRAYEQYF. The chain couples TRBV9 to TRBJ2-7; 7 bases line up with TRBD1. The J segment lost 2 bases and the V segment lost 0 bases, leaving 2 bases of the junction unmatched. CDR1 SGDLS and CDR2 YYNGEE come from the germline V gene. The CDR3 length is 14 residues.